This T cell receptor (beta chain) was recorded in a study of Tregs in tolerant kidney transplant recipients (dated by TCRdb to the late 2010s). Regarding the study in general: Transplants used related donors with nonmyeloablative bone marrow transplantation; mixed chimerism was transient in the human trials. TCRbeta sequencing was used in the study to identify donor-specific regulatory T cells before combined kidney and bone marrow transplantation, and the identified cells were then tracked after transplant. The paper's findings and limits, for the study overall: Expanding Tregs with activated donor B cells appeared to identify the most biologically relevant and donor-specific TCRbeta repertoire. Although technical replication error seemed to be minimal, the question of biological reproducibility was not addressed directly. The study was constrained by small patient numbers, and validation of the findings is required in larger populations and under other immunosuppression protocols. In tolerant patients, the expansion of donor-specific Tregs was greater than global Treg expansion, suggesting that the expansion was antigen-driven rather than nonspecific. For some patients the PCR primers changed over time, which made it impossible to compare the samples from those patients at the nucleotide level.

The CDR3 has 14 amino acids, counting the end cysteine and phenylalanine. The read is trimmed to its CDR3 DNA, 42 bases read in frame from base 1. Trimmed from V: 6 bases; trimmed from J: 2 bases; junction bases lacking a gene match: 5. According to the germline V gene, CDR1 reads KGHSH and CDR2 reads LQKENI. This specimen's time point label, interpreted: blood sample drawn before combined kidney and bone marrow transplant. In bulk CFSE mixed lymphocyte reactions, CFSE-labeled recipient PBMCs were cocultured with irradiated donor PBMCs for 5 to 6 days, then stained for CD3/CD4/CD8 and FACS-sorted. 4 combined kidney and bone marrow transplant recipients from the ITN036ST trial were included as patients, and samples were available only from these trial subjects. Healthy control blood was separated into PBMCs by Ficoll density gradient and cryopreserved, and patient PBMCs were collected both before and after transplant.

Genomic DNA was extracted from sorted cells with the QIAGEN DNeasy Blood and Tissue Kit for TCRbeta CDR3 sequencing. High-throughput TCRbeta CDR3 sequencing, including PCR amplification with bias correction and internal controls, was performed commercially through immunoSEQ. From the authors' description of their analysis: Unique productive TCRbeta sequences were defined by CDR3 nucleotide sequence where primers matched, otherwise by CDR3 amino acid sequence with Vbeta and Jbeta genes. Donor-reactive sequences were defined as at least 5-fold expanded in CFSE-low cells versus unstimulated cells, with frequency of at least 0.01% in CFSE-low cells. Repertoire divergence was quantified by Jensen-Shannon divergence calculated from the top 100 TCRbeta sequences ranked by frequency. For samples with multiple sequencing runs, sorting error was corrected in each run separately before the runs were combined. TCRdb's version of the immuneACCESS table is confined to in-frame rearrangements and falls short of the full clone set. An unresolved V gene accounts for under half of the shortfall where checked; the remainder is of unknown origin. V and J calls and clone size are copied from that table; D and trimming were computed from the DNA. Within this sample are about 15,000 clones, with 53% of them counted one time only. Roughly 3% of the sample goes to the ten largest clones.

For this clone: Its cognate antigen has yet to be identified. Qualities for individual bases were not recorded, and no much larger clone is one base off.

The sample was CD4+ T cells from blood cultured with allogeneic cells, taken before the transplant. The origin of this receptor is a human patient who received a combined kidney and bone marrow transplant. The chain was built from TRBV18 and TRBJ2-7, with 9 junctional bases fitting TRBD1. The CDR3 in this case is CASSPRQGAYEQYF. The nucleotides read TGTGCCAGCTCCCCGCGACAGGGGGCCTACGAGCAGTACTTC.